The sequence of this T cell receptor (beta chain) was determined in a study of cytomegalovirus exposure and HLA in healthy donors (dated by TCRdb to 2017 to 2019). In the study overall: The 666 repertoires of the first cohort and the approximately 110 validation repertoires were produced on the same platform, according to a later analysis. The study aimed to test whether cataloging public T cell receptors could reveal signatures of past pathogen exposure. Besides the first cohort of 666 subjects, a separate validation cohort made up of roughly 120 different subjects was used. High-throughput TCR immunosequencing, statistical association of individual TCRs with disease status, and machine learning were combined to predict cytomegalovirus infection status.

Overall study results and their limits: Most TCR sequences were seen in very few donors, while some public TCRs were found in many individuals. Of the cluster scores, roughly 93% were above 0 in a later analysis, which found that TCRs clustered in the first cohort also tended to co-occur in the 95 to 150 validation repertoires. In the study, 150 to 200 TCR beta chains were listed as associated with cytomegalovirus. The classifier was reported to diagnose cytomegalovirus status with high specificity and sensitivity in both the original cohort and the validation cohort. The authors suggested that the approach could potentially be generalized to other disease states and immunological phenotypes. Three of the identified cytomegalovirus-associated TCR beta chains were confirmed in vitro to be specific for cytomegalovirus antigens. A later analysis lacked HLA typing for the validation cohort, so it scored co-occurrence in that cohort across all 110 or so repertoires.

The donors belonged to the validation cohort of about 120 subjects, which was separate from the approximately 700-subject first cohort. The germline V gene gives CDR1 as MDHEN and CDR2 as SYDVKM. The cysteine opens and the phenylalanine closes a CDR3 of 15 amino acids. Just CDR3 DNA is preserved here, 45 bases in frame from base 1. V gives up 2 bases and J gives up 1 base, and the segment between their germline ends measures 11 bases. The library was generated by the immunoSEQ multiplex PCR assay. In the original analysis: To diagnose cytomegalovirus status from the catalog of TCR beta chain sequences, a statistical classification framework was built. This is the immuneACCESS table as TCRdb keeps it, with only in-frame sequences that have V and J called. A part of the clones is gone; compared with another copy, unresolved V genes explain less than half, and the rest is unexplained. D and trimming come from the DNA, and the V and J calls and clone size come from that table. In this sample the table shows a few hundred thousand clones, more than 80% of which occur a single time. The biggest ten clones account for around 0.84% of the sample.

Concerning this clone itself: What antigen it recognizes has not been identified. Per-base quality was not reported, and no clone a single base away is much larger than it.

In this chain, TRBV28 is recombined with TRBJ1-1; the best D guess is TRBD1, with 6 bases matching. Material for sequencing was PBMCs. The origin of this receptor is a woman under 30 in good health and CMV-seronegative. The CDR3 corresponds to CASSLELQGNTEAFF. In nucleotides, the sequence is TGTGCCAGCAGTTTAGAGTTACAGGGGAACACTGAAGCTTTCTTT.